This T cell receptor beta chain is from a study of identical twins. Notes on the study in general: Zero-insertion findings could be partly confounded by invariant cells (MAIT and iNKT cells). Fewer insertions characterized abundant cord blood beta clonotypes, whereas memory repertoires showed none. Out-of-frame alpha sequences shared by twins were enriched for low generation probability.

Germline V gene data show CDR1 as SGHRS and CDR2 as YFSETQ. V dropped 0 bases and J dropped 6 bases, with 16 bases sitting between them. CDR3 length equals 16 residues. Template switching added a universal primer binding site, and final cDNA carried unique molecular identifiers. Via MiXCR, TCRdb re-called the 5' RACE reads, giving one row per CDR3 protein. The data show about 530,000 distinct CDR3 sequences, around 24% seen once. Comment on this clonotype: What it recognizes is unknown.

This sample also belongs to another study, concerning yellow fever vaccine responses in identical twins.

The chain carries TRBV5-1 and TRBJ2-1; maybe TRBD2 (6 bases). The sequence derives from a woman aged 18 to 35 in good health. Sequencing was carried out using CD4+ T cells sorted from blood. The CDR3, as DNA: TGCGCCAGCAGCTTGGCCGGGGGTTTGGGGCCCAATGAGCAGTTCTTC. It yields the protein CASSLAGGLGPNEQFF.